The text below deals with one TCR beta chain. Its antigen is currently unknown. The CDR3 has 18 amino acids. V shed 0 bases, J shed 3 bases, and the junction held 8 bases outside the gene matches. Per germline, CDR1 LGHNA and CDR2 YNFKEQ. This entry comes from a study of T cell responses to AZD1222 COVID-19 vaccine. The table came from immunoSEQ multiplex PCR; TCRdb's copy has only in-frame clones and leaves some out. The profile covers about 150,000 clones, with roughly 85% appearing a single time and about 8% taken by the ten largest. Study-wide results and caveats: Targeting of unmutated variant regions was reportedly seen in nearly half of spike-specific TCRs. A mostly white British donor set with more females was recruited, and clonal diversity was possibly underestimated.

The specimen comprised peripheral blood, sampled on day 0 of AZD1222 vaccination. The origin of this receptor is an adult in good health. This chain uses TRBV4-2 with TRBJ2-1, with 10 positions matching TRBD2. The CDR3 bases are TGTGCCAGCAGCCAAGAAAGTGGTAGCGGGGGGTTCTACAATGAGCAGTTCTTC. Protein product: CASSQESGSGGFYNEQFF.